This T cell receptor beta chain was observed in a study of blood T cell repertoires in COVID-19. Study-level background: Nucleic acid was either cDNA or gDNA, and it came from T cells, B-cell-depleted T cells, or PBMCs.

The authors' processing: Amplifying reference gene primers gave estimates of nucleated cell counts. Clones were read by immunoSEQ multiplex PCR, and TCRdb kept only the in-frame ones, dropping some. That table gives V, J and clone size, and the DNA gave D and trimming. The top ten hold more than 9.5% of the sample, which has approximately 260,000 clones, 70% to 90% seen once. This TCR was sampled from a woman aged 70-85 years with acute or convalescent COVID-19. Material for sequencing was peripheral blood.

The CDR3 region has the DNA TGCGCCAGCAGGGCCATCGGACAGGAGAGGAGTGAGACCCAGTACTTC. This encodes CASRAIGQERSETQYF. The V call is TRBV4-1, the J call TRBJ2-5; TRBD1 matches at 7 bases. Germline CDR1 is MGHRA and CDR2 is YSYEKL. Losses at the gene ends were 6 bases for V and 5 bases for J; bases not matched to a gene: 15. The CDR3 is 16 amino acids.